Sequencing of this T cell receptor beta chain was carried out in a study of T cell repertoires in cytomegalovirus infection. On the study more broadly: Selection of CMV epitopes for the study included recently identified HLA-C-restricted and well-studied HLA-B-restricted ones. Matching HLA type, along with CMV infection, was indicated by public TCR beta signatures. Notes on the study in general: Ex vivo, HLA-C-restricted CMV-specific TCR beta clonotypes prevailed over the rest of the response. Carriage of CMV together with the relevant HLA was identifiable through cumulative public TCR beta family frequency.

TCRdb independently ran MiXCR on the reads; one entry per CDR3 protein. Of approximately 470,000 distinct CDR3 sequences in the sample, about 42% were seen once. This CDR3 region has 14 residues. Germline trimming cut 6 bases from V and 1 base from J; bases unmatched to any gene: 5. As concerns this clonotype: Its antigen is undetermined.

The TCR originated in a human donor in good health (CMV status not recorded). Some clones in this sample may be carry-over from other donors' samples. The source was cultured PBMCs, collected from culture after CMV antigen stimulation. The chain links TRBV12-3 or TRBV12-4 to TRBJ1-1, with TRBD1 matching over 7 bases. This CDR3 is CASSHTGENTEAFF. The CDR3 nucleotides read TGTGCCAGCAGCCATACAGGGGAGAACACTGAAGCTTTCTTT.